One and the same sample provided the 17 T cell receptor beta chains below, sequenced in a study of response to subunit inactivated influenza vaccine. TCRdb recomputed calls from the RT-PCR reads with MiXCR, one row per CDR3 protein. The profile shows about 190,000 distinct CDR3 sequences, approximately 14% of them singletons. The material sequenced was CD8+ T cells sorted from PBMCs, taken roughly 5 days after vaccination. These receptors all come from a man aged 50 to 60 who received an inactivated influenza vaccine.

This clonotype has just a few counts. The gene calls are TRBV6-5 and TRBJ2-1; D is perhaps TRBD1 (5 bases). Deletions cut 0 bases from V and 6 bases from J, with 12 bases between. Per germline, CDR1 MNHEY and CDR2 SVGAGI. The CDR3 totals 15 residues. Here the CDR3 DNA reads TGTGCCAGCAGTTACTCACAGGATCTGGGCAATGAGCAGTTCTTC. This translates into CASSYSQDLGNEQFF.

This clonotype was seen more than once but under ten times. This chain uses TRBV5-1 with TRBJ2-7, with 7 bases aligning to TRBD1. Germline trimming cut 0 bases from V and 6 bases from J; bases unmatched to any gene: 3. The CDR3 is 13 amino acids. Per the germline V gene, CDR1 is SGHRS and CDR2 is YFSETQ. The CDR3 nucleotides are TGCGCCAGCAGCTTGGAAACAGGGGTCGAGCAGTACTTC. Translation gives CASSLETGVEQYF.

This clonotype turned up a few times. The chain uses TRBV7-2 and TRBJ2-7; D may correspond to TRBD1 or TRBD2 (5 bases each). Germline V CDR1 and CDR2: SGHTA, FQGNSA. The CDR3 is made up of 14 amino acids. With 3 bases removed from V and 2 bases from J, the gap between germline ends came to 11 bases. For the CDR3, the DNA is TGTGCCAGCAGCTTCCAGGGACCCACCTACGAGCAGTACTTC. This gives the protein CASSFQGPTYEQYF.

V usage is TRBV28 and J usage is TRBJ2-6, with D possibly TRBD1 on 5 matching bases. The CDR3 sequence is 14 residues long. Germline V gene sequence: CDR1 MDHEN, CDR2 SYDVKM. The V gene lost 5 bases and the J gene lost 4 bases, with 9 bases spanning the gap. The CDR3 DNA reads as TGTGCCAGCAGTCAGACAGCCGGGGCCAACGTCCTGACTTTC. It specifies CASSQTAGANVLTF.

This rearrangement joins TRBV29-1 to TRBJ1-1; no clear D. Germline CDR1 is SQVTM and CDR2 is ANQGSEA. Trimming took 1 base from V and 3 from J, leaving 9 bases between them. CDR3 length: 13 residues. The CDR3 nucleotides read TGCAGCGTTGAAGGATTGCGTGACACTGAAGCTTTCTTT. Translating it yields CSVEGLRDTEAFF. Combining the CDR3 with reference TRBV29-1 and TRBJ1-1 gives the whole variable domain SAVISQKPSRDICQRGTSLTIQCQVDSQVTMMFWYRQQPGQSLTLIATANQGSEATYESGFVIDKFPISRPNLTFSTLTVSNMSPEDSSIYLCSVEGLRDTEAFFGQGTRLTVV.

This clonotype came up many times. The CDR3 nucleotides are TGTGCCAGCAGTTCCCGGGAAACGGAGACCCAGTACTTC. Residues: CASSSRETETQYF. The V and J genes are TRBV28 and TRBJ2-5, with D possibly matching TRBD2 (5 bases). V was trimmed by 4 bases and J by 5 bases, leaving 11 bases between them. Germline V gives CDR1 MDHEN, CDR2 SYDVKM. CDR3 length equals 13 residues. Full variable domain (outside the CDR3, taken from reference TRBV28 and TRBJ2-5): DVKVTQSSRYLVKRTGEKVFLECVQDMDHENMFWYRQDPGLGLRLIYFSYDVKMKEKGDIPEGYSVSREKKERFSLILESASTNQTSMYLCASSSRETETQYFGPGTRLLVL.

This clonotype was detected a few times. This chain connects TRBV7-8 to TRBJ2-5, with D unclear. The V gene lost 5 bases and the J gene lost 2 bases, with 12 bases spanning the gap. This CDR3 is 14 amino acids long. Germline V gene data show CDR1 as SGHVS and CDR2 as FQNEAQ. CDR3 nucleotides: TGTGCCAGCAGCCCCTCGCCATCTCAAGAGACCCAGTACTTC. It is translated as CASSPSPSQETQYF.

The sample holds a few counts of this clonotype. The chain couples TRBV19 to TRBJ2-7; 10 bases match TRBD2. The CDR3 consists of 14 residues. With 3 bases clipped from V and 3 bases from J, the junction kept 2 bases outside the gene matches. The germline gives CDR1 LNHDA, CDR2 SQIVND (reference sequence). CDR3 nucleotides: TGTGCCAGTAGTATTGCTAGCGGGAGCTACGAGCAGTACTTC. Amino acids: CASSIASGSYEQYF. The full variable domain, completed using reference TRBV19 and TRBJ2-7, is DGGITQSPKYLFRKEGQNVTLSCEQNLNHDAMYWYRQDPGQGLRLIYYSQIVNDFQKGDIAEGYSVSREKKESFPLTVTSAQKNPTAFYLCASSIASGSYEQYFGPGTRLTVT.

The chain couples TRBV4-3 to TRBJ1-5; D possibly corresponds to TRBD1 (5 bases). The CDR3 is made up of 17 amino acids. Trimming pared 0 bases from V and 0 bases from J, leaving 12 bases between. Per germline, CDR1 LGHNA and CDR2 YSLEER. The CDR3 DNA reads TGCGCCAGCAGCCAAGATATTTACGGGGGTAGCAATCAGCCCCAGCATTTT. Encoded protein: CASSQDIYGGSNQPQHF.

The chain joins TRBV11-1 to TRBJ2-3; unclear D gene. The germline V gene encodes CDR1 SGHAT and CDR2 FQDESV (reference sequence). V was trimmed by 4 bases and J by 2 bases, leaving 25 bases between them. The CDR3 runs to 19 residues. The CDR3 protein is CASSSSLLVGSGFTDTQYF. The DNA for the CDR3 is TGTGCCAGCAGCTCCTCTTTGCTGGTTGGGTCTGGGTTCACAGATACGCAGTATTTT.

V is TRBV7-9 and J is TRBJ2-1; unclear D gene. The germline CDR1 and CDR2 sequences are SEHNR and FQNEAQ (reference sequence). The CDR3 covers 10 residues. With 5 bases removed from V and 14 bases from J, the gap between germline ends came to 10 bases. CDR3 region: CASSPGREFF. CDR3 DNA: TGTGCCAGCAGCCCTGGAAGGGAGTTCTTC.

This chain joins TRBV6-1 and TRBJ2-5; 10 bases agree with TRBD1. J lost 4 bases, V lost 3 bases, and 5 bases had no gene match. CDR3 size: 15 residues. Germline V gene sequence: CDR1 MNHNS, CDR2 SASEGT. In DNA, the CDR3 is TGTGCCAGCAGTGACGGACAGGGGGAGGGAGAGACCCAGTACTTC. Its protein is CASSDGQGEGETQYF.

This clonotype was observed a few times. J is TRBJ2-2 and V is TRBV6-5; TRBD1 aligns across 9 bases. The germline V gene has CDR1 MNHEY and CDR2 SVGAGI. The CDR3 loop spans 16 amino acids. Trimming removed 4 bases from V and 2 bases from J; junction bases left unmatched: 5. The CDR3 DNA reads TGTGCCAGCAGTTCTGGACAGGGGTCAAACACCGGGGAGCTGTTTTTT. Protein: CASSSGQGSNTGELFF.

The chain has TRBV4-2 and TRBJ2-1, with a weak D call TRBD1 (6 bases). Between the trimmed V and J ends, which lost 4 bases and 8 bases, there was a span of 21 bases. Germline V gene data show CDR1 as LGHNA and CDR2 as YNFKEQ. The CDR3 loop spans 16 amino acids. CDR3 bases: TGTGCCAGCAGCCCCAGACAGGCCCAAAGTGGCGATGAGCAGTTCTTC. This gives the protein CASSPRQAQSGDEQFF.

The chain joins TRBV4-2 to TRBJ1-1; no clear D gene. The V end was cut by 1 base, the J end by 4 bases, with 10 bases between. This CDR3 is built from 14 residues. CDR1 LGHNA and CDR2 YNFKEQ come from the germline V gene. The CDR3 spells CASSQGVRATEAFF. In nucleotides, the CDR3 is TGTGCCAGCAGCCAAGGAGTTAGGGCCACTGAAGCTTTCTTT.

This clonotype was recorded a few times. The rearrangement uses TRBV6-2 or TRBV6-3 and TRBJ2-7; D call uncertain. Trimming pared 3 bases from V and 4 bases from J, leaving 10 bases between. Per germline, CDR1 MNHEY and CDR2 SVGEGT. The CDR3 length is 13 residues. The CDR3 nucleotides are TGTGCCAGCAGTTATATTCAGCCTTACGAGCAGTACTTC. Protein product: CASSYIQPYEQYF.

This clonotype was counted ten times or more. V and J are TRBV5-1 and TRBJ2-2; TRBD1 matches 11 bases. The CDR3 spans 15 residues. The trim removed 4 bases at V and 10 bases at J, leaving 9 bases unmatched. Germline loops: CDR1 SGHRS, CDR2 YFSETQ. CDR3 in amino acids: CASSVGQGVLEELFF. The CDR3 DNA sequence: TGCGCCAGCAGCGTGGGACAGGGGGTGTTGGAGGAGCTGTTTTTT.